This passage covers 24 T cell receptor beta chains from one sample sequenced in a study of a mutant IDH1 vaccine in newly diagnosed glioma. The antigens for these receptors are not known. The table came from immunoSEQ multiplex PCR; TCRdb's copy has only in-frame clones and leaves some out. The sample shows around 35,000 clones, just under 85% of them seen only once. Time point of the sample: week 5, during vaccination. Vaccinated patients received 300 ug of mutant IDH1 20-mer peptide per dose, with topical imiquimod. Source: PBMCs, taken from a glioma patient whose treatment included an IDH1 peptide vaccine. The receptors stem from a man aged 25-45 years with glioma.

The rearrangement joins TRBV7-9 to TRBJ2-1; 7 nucleotides agree with TRBD1. J was trimmed by 6 bases and V by 5 bases; bases with no gene match: 13. The CDR3 is made up of 16 amino acids. Germline loops: CDR1 SEHNR, CDR2 FQNEAQ (reference sequence). The CDR3 DNA reads TGTGCCAGCAGCGTTGCAACCGGGACAGCAGGCAATGAGCAGTTCTTC. The encoded protein is CASSVATGTAGNEQFF.

The chain links TRBV5-4 to TRBJ2-5; the D gene could be TRBD1 or TRBD2 (5 bases each). Trimming took 3 bases from V and 3 from J, leaving 15 bases between them. Germline V gene lookup returns CDR1 SGHNT and CDR2 YYREEE (reference sequence). The CDR3 has 15 residues. CDR3 coding DNA: TGTGCCAGCAGCTCACGGAGGCAGGGAGAAGAGACCCAGTACTTC. Translating it yields CASSSRRQGEETQYF.

The chain combines TRBV5-4 with TRBJ2-2; 7 bases match TRBD1. The CDR3 totals 15 residues. The V and J ends lost 3 bases and 6 bases, in that order; junction bases with no gene match: 8. Germline values: CDR1 SGHNT, CDR2 YYREEE (reference sequence). In DNA, the CDR3 is TGTGCCAGCAGCTATGACAGGGTCAACGCCGGGGAGCTGTTTTTT. Protein sequence: CASSYDRVNAGELFF. Full variable domain (outside the CDR3, taken from reference TRBV5-4 and TRBJ2-2): ETGVTQSPTHLIKTRGQQVTLRCSSQSGHNTVSWYQQALGQGPQFIFQYYREEENGRGNFPPRFSGLQFPNYSSELNVNALELDDSALYLCASSYDRVNAGELFFGEGSRLTVL.

The V gene is TRBV2, the J gene TRBJ1-2; maybe TRBD1 (5 bases). The CDR3 spans 14 residues. Per the germline V gene, CDR1 is SNHLY and CDR2 is FYNNEI. V lost 4 bases to trimming and J lost 7 bases, with 16 bases between them. The CDR3 DNA is TGTGCCAGCAGTGTGCCGGGACGTTCGGTTGGCTACACCTTC. It specifies CASSVPGRSVGYTF.

The rearrangement uses TRBV5-1 and TRBJ1-2, with 7 nucleotides matching TRBD1. With V trimmed by 1 base and J by 4 bases, 7 bases remained unmatched. Per the germline V gene, CDR1 is SGHRS and CDR2 is YFSETQ. CDR3 length: 15 amino acids. CDR3 nucleotide sequence: TGCGCCAGCAGCTTGTCCTCGGGACAGTTCTATGGCTACACCTTC. This sequence encodes CASSLSSGQFYGYTF.

This chain connects TRBV4-3 to TRBJ1-4; no reliable D call. CDR1 is LGHNA and CDR2 is YSLEER in the germline V gene. V was trimmed by 4 bases and J by 6 bases, leaving 18 bases between them. CDR3 length: 16 residues. As DNA, the CDR3 is TGCGCCAGCAGCCTATCAAACACGGGCCTTGATGAAAAACTGTTTTTT. It yields the protein CASSLSNTGLDEKLFF.

The chain has TRBV5-4 and TRBJ1-3; D call uncertain. In germline, CDR1 is SGHNT, CDR2 YYREEE (reference sequence). This CDR3 region has 16 residues. Between the trimmed V and J ends, which lost 1 base and 5 bases, there was a span of 16 bases. In DNA, the CDR3 is TGTGCCAGCAGCTTGCCGGCCGGAAACAAACGAAACACCATATATTTT. Translating it yields CASSLPAGNKRNTIYF.

The V call is TRBV10-3, the J call TRBJ2-1; TRBD1 might be the D (5 bases). V was cut by 2 bases and J by 9 bases, with 8 bases left in between. The CDR3 contains 12 residues. Germline values: CDR1 ENHRY, CDR2 SYGVKD. The chain's CDR3 is CAISEGAFEQFF. CDR3 bases: TGTGCCATCAGTGAGGGGGCCTTTGAGCAGTTCTTC.

This sequence joins TRBV15 and TRBJ1-1; no firm D call. CDR1 is LNHNV, CDR2 YYDKDF, per germline (reference sequence). The CDR3 extends over 13 amino acids. V dropped 0 bases and J dropped 5 bases, with 7 bases sitting between them. The DNA of the CDR3 is TGTGCCACCAGCAGAGATAAGGGTACTGAAGCTTTCTTT. It yields the protein CATSRDKGTEAFF.

In nucleotides, the CDR3 is TGCAGCGTTCGGGAAGATGAGCAGTTCTTC. The encoded protein is CSVREDEQFF. The chain joins TRBV29-1 to TRBJ2-1; TRBD2 is a possible D gene (5 bases). The CDR3 covers 10 residues. Germline CDR1 SQVTM, CDR2 ANQGSEA. V dropped 5 bases and J dropped 8 bases, with 7 bases sitting between them.

The chain combines TRBV5-1 with TRBJ2-3, with D perhaps TRBD1 or TRBD2 (5 bases each). Trimming removed 4 bases at V and 0 bases at J, with 9 bases between. CDR1 is SGHRS and CDR2 is YFSETQ in the germline V gene. The CDR3 sequence is 14 residues long. The chain's CDR3 is CASSTGRSTDTQYF. CDR3 sequence (DNA): TGCGCCAGCAGCACGGGACGCAGCACAGATACGCAGTATTTT.

The V gene is TRBV30, the J gene TRBJ2-2; 10 bases align to TRBD1. V lost 0 bases, J lost 6 bases, and 4 bases stayed unmatched. The germline V gene has CDR1 GTSNPN and CDR2 SVGIG (reference sequence). The CDR3 runs 15 residues. CDR3: CAWSVRGTGAGELFF. CDR3 nucleotides: TGTGCCTGGAGTGTACGGGGGACAGGGGCCGGGGAGCTGTTTTTT.

With regard to this clone: At one of its ends the junction is not consistent with the germline gene, which may arise from a read error. V gene TRBV2 combines with J gene TRBJ2-1; 9 bases are a match to TRBD1. The CDR3 contains 15 residues. From germline, CDR1 is SNHLY and CDR2 FYNNEI. DNA of the CDR3: TGTGCCAGCAGGGAAGGGACAGGGCGCTACAATGAGCAGTTCTTC. Translation gives CASREGTGRYNEQFF.

This clone was seen only once. The genes are TRBV7-3 and TRBJ1-1; D might be TRBD1 (5 bases). The CDR3 is 14 amino acids. Looked up from germline, CDR1 is SGHTA and CDR2 is FQGTGA. V gave up 2 bases and J gave up 1 base, with 8 bases separating them. This chain's CDR3 is CASSLDSQNTEAFF. The CDR3 DNA sequence: TGTGCCAGCAGCTTAGACAGCCAGAACACTGAAGCTTTCTTT.

The chain joins TRBV4-2 to TRBJ2-2; the match to TRBD2 covers 12 bases. This CDR3 contains 17 residues. Germline V lookup: CDR1 LGHNA, CDR2 YNFKEQ. The V and J ends lost 0 bases and 6 bases, in that order; junction bases with no gene match: 5. CDR3 sequence (DNA): TGTGCCAGCAGCCAAGATCCTAGCGGGGGGGCTTCCGGGGAGCTGTTTTTT. This sequence encodes CASSQDPSGGASGELFF.

This rearrangement joins TRBV30 to TRBJ2-1; 7 nucleotides agree with TRBD1. The V gene end was trimmed by 0 bases and the J gene end by 4 bases; junction bases not matched to a gene: 6. Looked up from germline, CDR1 is GTSNPN and CDR2 is SVGIG (reference sequence). The CDR3 is 15 amino acids. The CDR3 bases are TGTGCCTGGAGTGTAAGCTGGACAGGTTACAATGAGCAGTTCTTC. Amino acids: CAWSVSWTGYNEQFF.

This clone was counted only a few times. In DNA form, the CDR3 reads TGTGCCAGCAGCTACAGGGTGAACACTGAAGCTTTCTTT. This translates into CASSYRVNTEAFF. The gene calls are TRBV7-2 and TRBJ1-1; the D gene is possibly TRBD1 (6 bases). This CDR3 is built from 13 residues. Per germline, CDR1 SGHTA and CDR2 FQGNSA. V lost 4 bases to trimming and J lost 0 bases, with 6 bases between them.

This chain uses TRBV2 with TRBJ1-1; D possibly corresponds to TRBD1 (5 bases). Germline loops: CDR1 SNHLY, CDR2 FYNNEI. The CDR3 covers 17 residues. V was shortened by 7 bases and J by 1 base, with 22 bases between the two germline ends. Here the CDR3 DNA reads TGTGCCAGCAACTTAATGGGGGTTGGAAGGGGGAACACTGAAGCTTTCTTT. Translation gives CASNLMGVGRGNTEAFF. Using reference TRBV2 and TRBJ1-1 for the parts outside the CDR3, the full variable domain is EPEVTQTPSHQVTQMGQEVILRCVPISNHLYFYWYRQILGQKVEFLVSFYNNEISEKSEIFDDQFSVERPDGSNFTLKIRSTKLEDSAMYFCASNLMGVGRGNTEAFFGQGTRLTVV.

The chain employs TRBV30 and TRBJ2-1, with TRBD2 matching 8 bases. The CDR3 loop spans 15 amino acids. With 0 bases clipped from V and 4 bases from J, the junction kept 5 bases outside the gene matches. The germline CDR1 and CDR2 sequences are GTSNPN and SVGIG (reference sequence). The CDR3 nucleotides are TGTGCCTGGAGTGTAGATAGCGGGGCTTACAATGAGCAGTTCTTC. Its translation: CAWSVDSGAYNEQFF.

The chain's CDR3 is CASSINSLLDRTNTGELFF. The CDR3 nucleotides read TGTGCCAGCAGCATAAACTCTTTACTCGACAGGACGAACACCGGGGAGCTGTTTTTT. This chain joins TRBV7-9 and TRBJ2-2, with D tentatively TRBD1 (6 bases). V dropped 5 bases and J dropped 0 bases, with 22 bases sitting between them. The CDR3 totals 19 residues. The V gene's germline CDR1 is SEHNR and CDR2 FQNEAQ (reference sequence).

This chain uses TRBV7-2 with TRBJ2-5; TRBD2 matches 13 bases. The junction had 12 bases not matched to a gene; V was cut back by 5 bases and J by 0 bases. The CDR3 has 19 residues. Germline V CDR1 and CDR2: SGHTA, FQGNSA. CDR3 residues: CASSLQLAGGPLDQETQYF. In DNA, the CDR3 is TGTGCCAGCAGCCTTCAACTAGCGGGGGGGCCGCTTGACCAAGAGACCCAGTACTTC.

The chain employs TRBV27 and TRBJ2-2; 7 bases map to TRBD2. After removal of 10 bases from V and 2 bases from J, the junction contained 10 bases not matched to a gene. In germline, CDR1 is MNHEY, CDR2 SMNVEV (reference sequence). This CDR3 has 15 amino acids. CDR3 sequence: CATAGLADNTGELFF. CDR3 nucleotides: TGTGCCACCGCGGGGCTAGCGGATAACACCGGGGAGCTGTTTTTT.

CDR3 region: CASSGTAATNEKLFF. For the CDR3, the DNA is TGTGCCAGCAGCGGGACCGCGGCAACTAATGAAAAACTGTTTTTT. The V gene is TRBV6-4, the J gene TRBJ1-4; D is perhaps TRBD1 (5 bases). Germline assignment: CDR1 MRHNA and CDR2 SNTAGT. V was trimmed by 6 bases and J by 0 bases, leaving 11 bases between them. The CDR3 extends over 15 amino acids.

The chain has TRBV28 and TRBJ2-2; tentative D call: TRBD1 (6 bases). Trimming took 6 bases from V and 0 from J, leaving 23 bases between them. The length of the CDR3 is 19 residues. Germline V gene data show CDR1 as MDHEN and CDR2 as SYDVKM. Here the CDR3 DNA reads TGTGCCAGCAGAACCCCCGGGACACCCTTATTCGCGAACACCGGGGAGCTGTTTTTT. The encoded protein is CASRTPGTPLFANTGELFF. Full variable domain (remainder filled in from reference TRBV28 and TRBJ2-2): DVKVTQSSRYLVKRTGEKVFLECVQDMDHENMFWYRQDPGLGLRLIYFSYDVKMKEKGDIPEGYSVSREKKERFSLILESASTNQTSMYLCASRTPGTPLFANTGELFFGEGSRLTVL.